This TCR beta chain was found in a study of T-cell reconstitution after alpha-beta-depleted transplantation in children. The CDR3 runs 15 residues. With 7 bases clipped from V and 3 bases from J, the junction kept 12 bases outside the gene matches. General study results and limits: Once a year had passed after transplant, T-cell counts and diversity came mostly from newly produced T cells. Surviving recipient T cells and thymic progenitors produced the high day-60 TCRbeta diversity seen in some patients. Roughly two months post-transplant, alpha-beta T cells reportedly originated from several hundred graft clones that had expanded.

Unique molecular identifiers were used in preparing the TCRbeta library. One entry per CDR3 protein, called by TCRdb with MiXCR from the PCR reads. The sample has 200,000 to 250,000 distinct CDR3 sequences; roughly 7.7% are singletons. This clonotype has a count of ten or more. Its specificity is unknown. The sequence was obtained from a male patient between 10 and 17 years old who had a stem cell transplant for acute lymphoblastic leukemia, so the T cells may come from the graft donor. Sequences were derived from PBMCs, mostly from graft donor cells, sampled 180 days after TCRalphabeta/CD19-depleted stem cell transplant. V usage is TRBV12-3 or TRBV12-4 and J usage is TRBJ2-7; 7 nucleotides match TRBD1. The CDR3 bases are TGTGCCAGCACCTTGACAGGGAAACTGGGCTACGAGCAGTACTTC. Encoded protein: CASTLTGKLGYEQYF.